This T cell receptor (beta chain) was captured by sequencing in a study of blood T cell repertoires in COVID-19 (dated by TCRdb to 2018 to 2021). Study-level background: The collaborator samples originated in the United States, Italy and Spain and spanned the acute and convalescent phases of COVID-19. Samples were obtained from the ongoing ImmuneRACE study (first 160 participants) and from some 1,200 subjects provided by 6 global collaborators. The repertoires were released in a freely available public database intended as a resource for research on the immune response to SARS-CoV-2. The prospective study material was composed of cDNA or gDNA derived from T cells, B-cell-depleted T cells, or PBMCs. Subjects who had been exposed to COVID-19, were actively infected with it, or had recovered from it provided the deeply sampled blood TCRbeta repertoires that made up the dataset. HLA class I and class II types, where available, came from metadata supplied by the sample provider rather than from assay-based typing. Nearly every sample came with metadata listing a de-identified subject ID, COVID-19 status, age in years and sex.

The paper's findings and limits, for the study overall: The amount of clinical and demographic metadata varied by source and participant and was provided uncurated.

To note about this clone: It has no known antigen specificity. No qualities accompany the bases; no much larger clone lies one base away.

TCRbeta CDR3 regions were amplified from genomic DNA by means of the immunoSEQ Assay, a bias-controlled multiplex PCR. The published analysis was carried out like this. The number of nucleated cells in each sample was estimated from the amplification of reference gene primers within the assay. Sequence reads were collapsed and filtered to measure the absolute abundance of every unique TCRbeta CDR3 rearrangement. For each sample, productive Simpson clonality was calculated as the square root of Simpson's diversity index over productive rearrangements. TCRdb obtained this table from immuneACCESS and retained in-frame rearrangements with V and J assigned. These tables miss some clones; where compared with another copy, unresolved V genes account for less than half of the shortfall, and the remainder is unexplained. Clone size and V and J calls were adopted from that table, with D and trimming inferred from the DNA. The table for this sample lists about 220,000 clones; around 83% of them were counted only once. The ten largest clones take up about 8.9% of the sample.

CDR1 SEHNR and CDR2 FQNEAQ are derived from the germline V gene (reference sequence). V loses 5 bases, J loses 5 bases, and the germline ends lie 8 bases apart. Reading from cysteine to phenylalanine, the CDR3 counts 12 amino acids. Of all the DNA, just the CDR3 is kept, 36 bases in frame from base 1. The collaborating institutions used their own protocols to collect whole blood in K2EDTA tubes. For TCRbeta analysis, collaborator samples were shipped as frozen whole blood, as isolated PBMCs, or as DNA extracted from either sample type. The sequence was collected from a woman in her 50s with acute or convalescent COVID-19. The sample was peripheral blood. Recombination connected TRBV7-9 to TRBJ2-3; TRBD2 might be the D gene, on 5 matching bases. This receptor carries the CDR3 CASSLGRDTQYF. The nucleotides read TGTGCCAGCAGCCTTGGGAGAGATACGCAGTATTTT.